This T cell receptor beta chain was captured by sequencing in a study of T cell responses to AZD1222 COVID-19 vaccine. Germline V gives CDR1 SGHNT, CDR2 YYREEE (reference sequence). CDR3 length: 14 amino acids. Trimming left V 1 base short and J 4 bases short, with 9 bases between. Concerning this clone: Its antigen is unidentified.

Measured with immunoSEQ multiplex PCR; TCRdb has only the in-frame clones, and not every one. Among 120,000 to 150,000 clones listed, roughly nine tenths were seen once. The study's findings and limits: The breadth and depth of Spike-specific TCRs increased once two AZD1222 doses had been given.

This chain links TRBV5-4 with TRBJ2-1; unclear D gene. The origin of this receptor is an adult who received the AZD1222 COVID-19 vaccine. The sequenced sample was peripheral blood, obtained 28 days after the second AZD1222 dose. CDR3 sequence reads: CASSLSLGYNEQFF. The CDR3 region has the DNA TGTGCCAGCAGCTTGAGCTTGGGGTACAATGAGCAGTTCTTC.